The 20 T cell receptor beta chains given below trace back to one sample, sequenced in a study of shared clonotypes between healthy human individuals. Sequencing used immunoSEQ multiplex PCR; TCRdb keeps in-frame clones, though not all of them. The sample records about 2 million clones, over 85% being singletons. Positive CCR7 selection of CD45RO-negative cells yielded the naive CD8 cells, and terminally differentiated effector memory CD45RA+ cells were excluded. Sequenced input: naive CD8+ T cells sorted from blood. These receptors were obtained from a man aged 18 to 30 in good health.

As to this clone: Other DNA sequences in the sample encode the same CDR3. The chain uses TRBV7-9 and TRBJ2-5; D is perhaps TRBD1 or TRBD2 (5 bases each). The CDR3 spans 14 residues. Deletions cut 5 bases from V and 5 bases from J, with 15 bases between. Germline values: CDR1 SEHNR, CDR2 FQNEAQ (reference sequence). CDR3 in amino acids: CASSLGTGAETQYF. CDR3 sequence (DNA): TGTGCCAGCAGCCTAGGGACGGGCGCCGAGACCCAGTACTTC.

The V gene is TRBV6-1, the J gene TRBJ2-7, with 9 nucleotides matching TRBD1. Unmatched junction bases numbered 9, after V lost 2 bases and J lost 1 base. Germline CDR1 is MNHNS and CDR2 is SASEGT. This CDR3 comprises 17 residues. CDR3 bases: TGTGCCAGCAGTGAAAGTCCCGGACAGGGGAAATCCTACGAGCAGTACTTC. Its protein product is CASSESPGQGKSYEQYF.

This clone was seen only once. This sequence joins TRBV6-1 and TRBJ1-1; D is unclear. The V gene lost 3 bases and the J gene lost 8 bases, with 16 bases spanning the gap. The CDR3 consists of 14 residues. Germline lookup yields CDR1 MNHNS and CDR2 SASEGT. CDR3 nucleotide sequence: TGTGCCAGCAGTGACCCCCCGGAGAAAACGGAAGCTTTCTTT. Amino acids: CASSDPPEKTEAFF.

This chain joins TRBV7-9 and TRBJ2-7; 9 positions match TRBD1. V trimming: 8 bases; J trimming: 3 bases; junction bases outside the gene matches: 8. The CDR3 extends over 14 amino acids. Germline values: CDR1 SEHNR, CDR2 FQNEAQ (reference sequence). The CDR3 region has the DNA TGTGCCAGCGAGACTGCGGGACAGGGCTACGAGCAGTACTTC. Its translation: CASETAGQGYEQYF.

Comments on this clone: This CDR3 is also generated by other DNA sequences in the sample. The genes are TRBV9 and TRBJ2-3; D call uncertain. The CDR3 runs 14 residues. V was pared by 0 bases and J by 2 bases, with 7 bases between. CDR1 and CDR2 (germline): SGDLS, YYNGEE. CDR3 residues: CASSVGGDTDTQYF. The CDR3 DNA reads as TGTGCCAGCAGCGTAGGTGGGGACACAGATACGCAGTATTTT. Filled out from reference TRBV9 and TRBJ2-3, the complete variable domain reads DSGVTQTPKHLITATGQRVTLRCSPRSGDLSVYWYQQSLDQGLQFLIQYYNGEERAKGNILERFSAQQFPDLHSELNLSSLELGDSALYFCASSVGGDTDTQYFGPGTRLTVL.

V usage is TRBV2 and J usage is TRBJ1-5; tentatively, D is TRBD1 (5 bases). Trimming cost V 3 bases and J 3 bases, with 12 bases left between them. The germline CDR1 and CDR2 sequences are SNHLY and FYNNEI. This CDR3 contains 15 residues. The chain's CDR3 is CASSEFGGDNQPQHF. Written as DNA, the CDR3 is TGTGCCAGCAGTGAGTTTGGGGGGGACAATCAGCCCCAGCATTTT. Drawing the rest from reference TRBV2 and TRBJ1-5, the complete variable domain is EPEVTQTPSHQVTQMGQEVILRCVPISNHLYFYWYRQILGQKVEFLVSFYNNEISEKSEIFDDQFSVERPDGSNFTLKIRSTKLEDSAMYFCASSEFGGDNQPQHFGDGTRLSIL.

The chain couples TRBV9 to TRBJ2-7, with 9 bases identical to TRBD2. V shed 0 bases and J 0 bases; nucleotides not matched to a gene: 7. Germline CDR1 and CDR2: SGDLS and YYNGEE. The length of the CDR3 is 17 residues. This CDR3 reads CASSVDASGMISYEQYF. Written as DNA, the CDR3 is TGTGCCAGCAGCGTAGACGCTAGCGGGATGATCTCCTACGAGCAGTACTTC.

A single count supports this clone. The chain is built from TRBV2 and TRBJ2-7; D uncertain. The V end lost 2 bases, the J end lost 5 bases, and 13 bases lay between the germline ends. The CDR3 is made up of 14 amino acids. Germline assignment: CDR1 SNHLY and CDR2 FYNNEI. The CDR3 DNA follows: TGTGCCAGCAGTGAAACTCAGGTCCCCCACGAGCAGTACTTC. It translates to CASSETQVPHEQYF.

The J gene is TRBJ2-7, the V gene TRBV13; 7 bases match TRBD2. V shed 5 bases and J 0 bases; nucleotides not matched to a gene: 13. Germline assignment: CDR1 PRHDT and CDR2 FYEKMQ (reference sequence). There are 17 residues in the CDR3. CDR3 protein: CASSPQGGQGPSYEQYF. As DNA, the CDR3 is TGTGCCAGCAGCCCGCAGGGAGGGCAGGGCCCCTCCTACGAGCAGTACTTC.

The V gene is TRBV19, the J gene TRBJ1-3, with D unclear. CDR1 LNHDA and CDR2 SQIVND come from the germline V gene (reference sequence). The CDR3 loop spans 14 amino acids. With 1 base removed from V and 6 bases from J, the gap between germline ends came to 10 bases. The CDR3 is CASSIGGEENTIYF. Here the CDR3 DNA reads TGTGCCAGTAGTATAGGCGGCGAAGAAAACACCATATATTTT.

This chain uses TRBV13 with TRBJ1-4, with 10 bases aligning to TRBD1. The J segment lost 7 bases and the V segment lost 5 bases, leaving 7 bases of the junction unmatched. There are 15 residues in the CDR3. Germline V lookup: CDR1 PRHDT, CDR2 FYEKMQ (reference sequence). CDR3 in DNA: TGTGCCAGCAGCATAGCTCGGACAGGGGGTGAAAAACTGTTTTTT. It translates to CASSIARTGGEKLFF.

The chain has TRBV29-1 and TRBJ1-4; unclear D gene. From germline, CDR1 is SQVTM and CDR2 ANQGSEA. CDR3 length: 15 residues. V was trimmed by 0 bases and J by 2 bases, leaving 10 bases between them. The CDR3 sequence is CSVEERTGTNEKLFF. In DNA form, the CDR3 reads TGCAGCGTTGAAGAAAGAACGGGCACTAATGAAAAACTGTTTTTT.

The chain recombines TRBV7-6 with TRBJ2-3; possibly TRBD2 for D (5 bases). The CDR3 is 18 amino acids. The V end was cut by 0 bases, the J end by 0 bases, with 16 bases between. The V gene's germline CDR1 is SGHVS and CDR2 FNYEAQ. The CDR3 nucleotides are TGTGCCAGCAGCTTAGCCCCGCAACTAGGCGGAAGCACAGATACGCAGTATTTT. It encodes CASSLAPQLGGSTDTQYF.

The chain joins TRBV27 to TRBJ2-1; the match to TRBD1 covers 8 bases. This CDR3 contains 16 residues. V shed 5 bases and J 3 bases; nucleotides not matched to a gene: 9. Per the germline V gene, CDR1 is MNHEY and CDR2 is SMNVEV (reference sequence). The chain's CDR3 is CASSPTGQGYYNEQFF. CDR3 in DNA: TGTGCCAGCAGTCCCACCGGACAGGGATACTACAATGAGCAGTTCTTC.

This clone was detected a few times. The J gene is TRBJ1-2, the V gene TRBV28, with unresolved D. The CDR3 runs to 11 residues. Trimming left V 2 bases short and J 6 bases short, with 4 bases between. Germline V gives CDR1 MDHEN, CDR2 SYDVKM. The CDR3 sequence: CASSLLDGYTF. In nucleotides, the CDR3 is TGTGCCAGCAGTTTACTTGATGGCTACACCTTC.

With regard to this clone: The sample carries other DNA sequences with the same CDR3. The chain carries TRBV9 and TRBJ2-5; D tentatively fits TRBD1 or TRBD2 (5 bases each). CDR1 and CDR2 from the germline V gene are SGDLS and YYNGEE. Trimming removed 3 bases at V and 2 bases at J, with 11 bases between. The CDR3 sequence is 14 residues long. This CDR3 reads CASSAGTLQETQYF. The CDR3 DNA is TGTGCCAGCAGCGCCGGGACCCTTCAAGAGACCCAGTACTTC.

The J gene is TRBJ2-6, the V gene TRBV25-1; D ambiguous. Germline assignment: CDR1 MGHDK and CDR2 SYGVNS. The CDR3 totals 13 residues. Trimming took 1 base from V and 3 from J, leaving 1 base between them. The CDR3 DNA sequence: TGTGCCAGCAGTGAATTTGGGGCCAACGTCCTGACTTTC. Its protein is CASSEFGANVLTF. Based on the CDR3 plus reference TRBV25-1 and TRBJ2-6, the full variable domain is EADIYQTPRYLVIGTGKKITLECSQTMGHDKMYWYQQDPGMELHLIHYSYGVNSTEKGDLSSESTVSRIRTEHFPLTLESARPSHTSQYLCASSEFGANVLTFGAGSRLTVL.

This clone appeared once. The chain is built from TRBV5-1 and TRBJ2-1, with 9 positions matching TRBD2. Losses at the gene ends were 1 base for V and 9 bases for J; bases not matched to a gene: 5. Germline V gene lookup returns CDR1 SGHRS and CDR2 YFSETQ. There are 14 residues in the CDR3. CDR3 DNA sequence: TGCGCCAGCAGCTTGAATAGCGGGAGTTTTGAGCAGTTCTTC. This gives the protein CASSLNSGSFEQFF.

V usage is TRBV7-9 and J usage is TRBJ2-7; D remains ambiguous. The CDR3 spans 12 residues. Trimming removed 5 bases at V and 6 bases at J, with 11 bases between. Germline lookup yields CDR1 SEHNR and CDR2 FQNEAQ (reference sequence). The CDR3 sequence is CASSRVVGEQYF. The CDR3 DNA follows: TGTGCCAGCAGCCGAGTTGTTGGCGAGCAGTACTTC.

Note on this clone: This sample includes further DNA sequences coding for the same CDR3. The CDR3 loop reads CASSLGGSSYEQYF. The CDR3 nucleotides are TGTGCCAGCAGCTTGGGCGGGAGCTCCTACGAGCAGTACTTC. The rearrangement uses TRBV13 and TRBJ2-7, with 7 nucleotides matching TRBD2. Germline V CDR1 and CDR2: PRHDT, FYEKMQ (reference sequence). V trimming: 3 bases; J trimming: 0 bases; junction bases outside the gene matches: 2. The CDR3 extends over 14 amino acids.